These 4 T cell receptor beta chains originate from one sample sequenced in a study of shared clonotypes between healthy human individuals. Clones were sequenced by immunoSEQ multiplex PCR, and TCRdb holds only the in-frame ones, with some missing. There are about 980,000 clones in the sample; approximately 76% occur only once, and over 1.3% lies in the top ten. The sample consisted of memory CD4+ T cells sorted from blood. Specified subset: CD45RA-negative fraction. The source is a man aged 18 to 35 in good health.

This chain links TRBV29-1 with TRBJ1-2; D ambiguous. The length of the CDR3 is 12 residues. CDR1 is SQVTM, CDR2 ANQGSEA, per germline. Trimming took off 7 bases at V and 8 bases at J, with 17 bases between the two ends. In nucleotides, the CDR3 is TGCAGCGCCTCCCCTTTGGCAGGCGGCTACACCTTC. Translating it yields CSASPLAGGYTF.

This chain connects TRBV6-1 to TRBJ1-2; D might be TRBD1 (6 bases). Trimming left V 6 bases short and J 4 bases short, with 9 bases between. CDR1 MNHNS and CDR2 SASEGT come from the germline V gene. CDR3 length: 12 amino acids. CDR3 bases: TGTGCCAGCAGAGTGGACAGCTATGGCTACACCTTC. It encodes CASRVDSYGYTF.

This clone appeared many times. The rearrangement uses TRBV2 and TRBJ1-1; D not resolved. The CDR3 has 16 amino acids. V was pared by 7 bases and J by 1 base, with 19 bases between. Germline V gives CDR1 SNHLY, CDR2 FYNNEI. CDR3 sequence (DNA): TGTGCCAGCAAGGATCATGACTGGGCACCGAACACTGAAGCTTTCTTT. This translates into CASKDHDWAPNTEAFF. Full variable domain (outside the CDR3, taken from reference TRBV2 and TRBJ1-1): EPEVTQTPSHQVTQMGQEVILRCVPISNHLYFYWYRQILGQKVEFLVSFYNNEISEKSEIFDDQFSVERPDGSNFTLKIRSTKLEDSAMYFCASKDHDWAPNTEAFFGQGTRLTVV.

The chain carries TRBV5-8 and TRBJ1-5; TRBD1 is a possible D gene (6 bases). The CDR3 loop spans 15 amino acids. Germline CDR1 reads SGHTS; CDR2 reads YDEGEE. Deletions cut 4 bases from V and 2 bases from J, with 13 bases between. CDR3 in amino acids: CASSLGQQRNQPQHF. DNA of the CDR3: TGTGCCAGCAGCCTGGGACAACAGCGCAATCAGCCCCAGCATTTT. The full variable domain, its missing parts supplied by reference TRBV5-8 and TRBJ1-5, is EAGVTQSPTHLIKTRGQQATLRCSPISGHTSVYWYQQALGLGLQFLLWYDEGEERNRGNFPPRFSGRQFPNYSSELNVNALELEDSALYLCASSLGQQRNQPQHFGDGTRLSIL.